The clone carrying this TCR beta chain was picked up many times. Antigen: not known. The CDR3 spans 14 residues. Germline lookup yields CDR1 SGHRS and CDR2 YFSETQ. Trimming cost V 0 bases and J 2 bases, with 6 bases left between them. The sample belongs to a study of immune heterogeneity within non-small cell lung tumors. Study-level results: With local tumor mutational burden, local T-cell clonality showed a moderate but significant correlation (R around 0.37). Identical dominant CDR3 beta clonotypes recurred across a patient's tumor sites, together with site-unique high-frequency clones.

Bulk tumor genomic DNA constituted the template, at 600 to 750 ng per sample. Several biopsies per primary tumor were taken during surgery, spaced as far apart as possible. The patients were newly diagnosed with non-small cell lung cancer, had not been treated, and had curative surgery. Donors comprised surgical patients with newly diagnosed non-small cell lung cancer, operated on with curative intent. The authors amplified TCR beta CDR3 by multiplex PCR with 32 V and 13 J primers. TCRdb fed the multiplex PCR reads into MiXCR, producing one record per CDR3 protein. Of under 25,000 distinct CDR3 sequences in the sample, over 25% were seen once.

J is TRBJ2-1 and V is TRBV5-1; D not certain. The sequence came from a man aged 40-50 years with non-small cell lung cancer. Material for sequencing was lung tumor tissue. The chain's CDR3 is CASSLGLTYNEQFF. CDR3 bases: TGCGCCAGCAGCTTGGGATTGACCTACAATGAGCAGTTCTTC.